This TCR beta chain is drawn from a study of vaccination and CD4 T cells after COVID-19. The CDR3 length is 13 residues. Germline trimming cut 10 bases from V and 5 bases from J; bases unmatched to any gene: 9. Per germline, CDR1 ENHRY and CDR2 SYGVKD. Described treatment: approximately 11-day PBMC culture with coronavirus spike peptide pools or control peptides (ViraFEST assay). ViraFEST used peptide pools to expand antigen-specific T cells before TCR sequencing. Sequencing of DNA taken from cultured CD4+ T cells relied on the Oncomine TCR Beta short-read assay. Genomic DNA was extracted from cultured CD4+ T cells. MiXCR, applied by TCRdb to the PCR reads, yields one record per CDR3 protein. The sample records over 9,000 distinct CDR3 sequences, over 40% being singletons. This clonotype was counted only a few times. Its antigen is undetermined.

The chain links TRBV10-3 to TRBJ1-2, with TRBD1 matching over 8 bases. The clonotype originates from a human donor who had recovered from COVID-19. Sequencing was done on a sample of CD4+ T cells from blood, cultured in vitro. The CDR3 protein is CATGGDRLYGYTF. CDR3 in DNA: TGTGCCACAGGGGGCGACAGACTATATGGCTACACCTTC.